A single TCR beta chain is shown here with its context. Its binding antigen is unknown. One base away there is no much larger clone; base qualities are not given. In the germline V gene (reference sequence), CDR1 corresponds to DFQATT and CDR2 to SNEGSKA. V trim: 5 bases; J trim: 0 bases; unmatched bases: 8. From its cysteine to its phenylalanine, the CDR3 spans 15 amino acids. The DNA shown is the 45-base CDR3, in frame from base 1. The sample originates from a study of response to subunit inactivated influenza vaccine (dated by TCRdb to 2016 to 2019). The study in broad terms: The study used deep quantitative T cell receptor repertoire profiling to track responses to a trivalent subunit inactivated influenza vaccine. General findings and caveats noted by the study authors: The authors suggested that each seasonal influenza vaccination may recruit only a limited number of new T cells.

Library preparation employed RT-PCR. Instrument used: Illumina HiSeq 2500. The public reads were quality trimmed at Q25 with fastp and then assembled into clones with MiXCR by TCRdb, keeping productive beta chains. Merged by CDR3 protein, the rows form single entries marked with the most common genes and DNA. The table for this sample lists under 850,000 distinct CDR3 sequences; around 20% of them were counted only once. The top ten clones comprise 9.5% to 13% of the sample. The chain is made from TRBV20-1 and TRBJ2-7, with 9 junctional bases fitting TRBD1. The source is a man aged 50-59 years who received an inactivated influenza vaccine. Donor details come from another sample of the same person, matched by shared clones. The input for sequencing was PBMCs from blood, taken 5 to 6 days after vaccination. DNA sequence: TGCAGTGCTGGGGACCGGGACAGGGTCTCCTACGAGCAGTACTTC. Its protein is CSAGDRDRVSYEQYF.